This T cell receptor beta chain was profiled in a study of blood T cell repertoires in COVID-19. Across the study: COVID-19 samples collected from the United States, Italy and Spain covered acute and convalescent phases.

Profiled with immunoSEQ multiplex PCR; TCRdb holds only in-frame clones, not every one. The table has 150,000 to 200,000 clones, 80% to 90% seen once. This CDR3 is built from 16 residues. Germline values: CDR1 KGHDR, CDR2 SFDVKD. V gave up 5 bases and J gave up 3 bases; unmatched junction bases: 6. This TCR came from a man in his forties or fifties with active or convalescent COVID-19. The specimen was peripheral blood. V and J are TRBV24-1 and TRBJ2-2, with 9 bases lining up with TRBD2. The CDR3 DNA follows: TGTGCCACCAGTGGCCTAGCGGGAATCGACACCGGGGAGCTGTTTTTT. This codes for CATSGLAGIDTGELFF.